This entry describes one T cell receptor (beta chain). The clone's antigen remains unknown. Nothing much larger sits one base from this clone, and base qualities are not available. The data stem from a study of CD8 T cells in Susac syndrome (dated by TCRdb to between 2018 and 2020). The study in broad terms: The study used repertoire sequencing to test whether antigen drove CD8+ T cell activation and differentiation in Susac syndrome.

CDR1 and CDR2 are drawn from the germline V gene (reference sequence): SEHNR, FQNEAQ. Its CDR3 holds 15 amino acids, cysteine through phenylalanine. Only the CDR3 region is kept as DNA, spanning 45 bases read in frame from base 1. The junction shows trimming of 0 bases on V and 6 bases on J, plus 15 bases between the germline ends. RNA was extracted with the RNeasy kit and roughly 0.5 to 1 ug was reverse transcribed using random hexamers. TCR beta CDR3 regions were amplified with the immunoSEQ multiplex PCR assay covering 54 Vbeta and 13 Jbeta segments. PCR amplification bias was corrected by using a synthetic template baseline for primer optimization and computational correction. For the original study's pipeline: Reads were assigned to V, D and J genes according to IMGT and analyzed in immunoSEQ Analyzer, with only productive sequences retained. Clonality was calculated as one minus the Shannon entropy normalized by log2 of the number of productive unique sequences. Public and private clones were assessed among the 100 most prevalent clones of each patient and control. Clones were defined as Susac-specific if absent from the healthy and MS cohorts, from 900 to 1,200 published viral clones and from other ImmuneACCESS disease sequences. Using fastp at Q25 and MiXCR, TCRdb reprocessed the public reads and kept productive beta chains. One record per CDR3 amino acid sequence lists the most common genes and DNA. The V and J calls were determined by TCRdb, not by the authors. The sample table holds roughly 130,000 distinct CDR3 sequences, of which around 94% were seen once. Around 0.12% of the sample is in the top ten clones.

High-throughput TCR beta sequencing profiled peripheral blood CD8+ and CD4+ T cells from healthy donors, Susac syndrome patients and multiple sclerosis patients. Treatment-naive patients with stable or active relapsing-remitting disease fulfilling revised McDonald criteria were used as multiple sclerosis controls. Bulk CD8+ and CD4+ T cells were purified by magnetic negative isolation, while CD8+ TEMRA cells were enriched using FACS. Blood was collected in EDTA tubes and processed within 24 hours, with PBMCs isolated through density gradient centrifugation. PBMCs intended for TCR sequencing were frozen in liquid nitrogen and were later thawed in a 37 degrees C water bath. A purity of at least 90% was achieved for sorted or isolated CD4+, CD8+ and CD8+ TEMRA cells. The paper as a whole reports these results and caveats: The TCR sequencing and HLA analysis was acknowledged to have included a relatively small number of individuals.

The V gene is TRBV7-9 and the J gene is TRBJ2-7; tentative D gene TRBD2, with 5 bases matching. The sequence was obtained from a human donor with multiple sclerosis. The sequenced sample consisted of CD4+ T cells from PBMCs. CDR3 region: CASSLAGPEGLEQYF. Here is the DNA: TGTGCCAGCAGCTTAGCAGGACCCGAGGGTCTCGAGCAGTACTTC.